The 17 T cell receptor beta chains below were found in one sample sequenced in a study of Ad26.COV2.S vaccination and SARS-CoV-2 variants. Sequenced by immunoSEQ multiplex PCR; TCRdb stores in-frame clones only, minus some. The table lists 250,000 or so clones, around nine tenths of them singletons. Treatment reported: around 19 received Ad26.COV2.S at low or high dose, single or two shots; 5 received placebo; per-sample allocation not given. Following the first vaccine or placebo injection, samples were taken on day 63. The input for sequencing was peripheral blood, taken in a trial of Ad26.COV2.S vaccine versus placebo. Receptor source: a person between 18 and 65 years old who received the Ad26.COV2.S COVID-19 vaccine or a placebo.

V gene TRBV10-2 combines with J gene TRBJ2-3; D is tentatively TRBD1 or TRBD2 (7 bases each). This CDR3 comprises 17 residues. With 5 bases removed from V and 1 base from J, the gap between germline ends came to 19 bases. Germline CDR1 is WSHSY and CDR2 is SAAADI. CDR3 loop: CASSYQTGRVGTDTQYF. CDR3 bases: TGCGCCAGCAGTTACCAGACAGGGAGGGTCGGCACAGATACGCAGTATTTT.

The V and J genes are TRBV9 and TRBJ2-7; the match to TRBD1 covers 9 bases. V lost 4 bases and J lost 5; bases outside the gene matches: 10. Germline V lookup: CDR1 SGDLS, CDR2 YYNGEE. The CDR3 has 15 amino acids. For the CDR3, the DNA is TGTGCCAGCAGCAAAGGCGGGACAGGGCCGCACGAGCAGTACTTC. Its translation is CASSKGGTGPHEQYF.

The J gene is TRBJ1-5, the V gene TRBV7-7, with D unresolved. CDR1 and CDR2 from the germline V gene are SSHAT and FNYEAQ (reference sequence). Between the trimmed V and J ends, which lost 5 bases and 5 bases, there was a span of 16 bases. There are 15 residues in the CDR3. This CDR3 is CASSPGIGQDQPQHF. CDR3 DNA: TGTGCCAGCAGCCCCGGGATTGGGCAAGATCAGCCCCAGCATTTT.

This chain uses TRBV6-6 with TRBJ2-5, with D perhaps TRBD1 (6 bases). This CDR3 has 16 residues. V shed 6 bases and J shed 1 base, with 18 bases lying between them. Germline CDR1 reads MNHNY; CDR2 reads SVGAGI (reference sequence). CDR3 sequence (DNA): TGTGCCAGCAGAACAACCTGGGACACCATCCAAGAGACCCAGTACTTC. Amino acids: CASRTTWDTIQETQYF.

This chain joins TRBV3-1 (or the pseudogene TRBV3-2) and TRBJ1-5; 8 positions match TRBD1. The germline gives CDR1 LGHDT, CDR2 YNNKEL (reference sequence). The CDR3 runs 14 residues. The V segment lost 7 bases and the J segment 5 bases; nucleotides outside the gene matches: 7. This CDR3 is CASTMDRDDQPQHF. CDR3 nucleotides: TGTGCCAGCACTATGGACAGGGATGATCAGCCCCAGCATTTT.

The rearrangement joins TRBV10-3 to TRBJ2-1; a weak D match, TRBD2 (6 bases). Germline V CDR1 and CDR2: ENHRY, SYGVKD. The V end lost 0 bases, the J end lost 4 bases, and 10 bases lay between the germline ends. The CDR3 has 15 residues. CDR3 nucleotides: TGTGCCATCAGTGAGTCGGGTAGCGGTTACAATGAGCAGTTCTTC. It specifies CAISESGSGYNEQFF.

The rearrangement links TRBV6-2 or TRBV6-3 to TRBJ1-1; D remains unclear. Germline assignment: CDR1 MNHEY and CDR2 SVGEGT. V was pared by 2 bases and J by 1 base, with 8 bases between. CDR3 length: 14 residues. The CDR3 spells CASSYGPGNTEAFF. Written as DNA, the CDR3 is TGTGCCAGCAGTTACGGTCCGGGGAACACTGAAGCTTTCTTT.

Only a few counts were recorded for this clone. This chain connects TRBV11-2 to TRBJ1-6; 12 bases align to TRBD1. This CDR3 spans 19 amino acids. V was clipped by 6 bases and J by 12 bases; unmatched bases: 21. The germline CDR1 and CDR2 sequences are SGHAT and FQNNGV. CDR3 DNA sequence: TGTGCCAGCAGTCGACTCTTCGCTGCCGGGACAGGGGGCCCAGGACCCCTCCACTTT. This sequence encodes CASSRLFAAGTGGPGPLHF. The entire variable domain, with the rest obtained from reference TRBV11-2 and TRBJ1-6, is as follows: EAGVAQSPRYKIIEKRQSVAFWCNPISGHATLYWYQQILGQGPKLLIQFQNNGVVDDSQLPKDRFSAERLKGVDSTLKIQPAKLEDSAVYLCASSRLFAAGTGGPGPLHFGNGTRLTVT.

The rearrangement links TRBV9 to TRBJ1-1; a weak D match, TRBD1 (5 bases). Per the germline V gene, CDR1 is SGDLS and CDR2 is YYNGEE. The germline V and J ends were trimmed by 0 bases and 1 base, with 10 bases remaining between them. The CDR3 length is 15 residues. Here the CDR3 DNA reads TGTGCCAGCAGCGTAGGGGGACTTCCGAACACTGAAGCTTTCTTT. Encoded protein: CASSVGGLPNTEAFF.

The chain employs TRBV9 and TRBJ2-7; possibly TRBD2 for D (5 bases). Germline CDR1 is SGDLS and CDR2 is YYNGEE. The CDR3 covers 14 residues. The germline V and J ends were trimmed by 2 bases and 3 bases, with 12 bases remaining between them. This CDR3 reads CASSVTPGSYEQYF. CDR3 in DNA: TGTGCCAGCAGCGTTACACCTGGGAGCTACGAGCAGTACTTC.

This chain connects TRBV27 to TRBJ2-6; D might be TRBD1 or TRBD2, each matching 5 bases. V dropped 3 bases and J dropped 0 bases, with 9 bases sitting between them. Germline V gene lookup returns CDR1 MNHEY and CDR2 SMNVEV (reference sequence). There are 16 residues in the CDR3. The CDR3 loop reads CASSFMGPSGANVLTF. The CDR3 DNA follows: TGTGCCAGCAGTTTCATGGGACCCTCTGGGGCCAACGTCCTGACTTTC. Variable domain in full (rest from reference TRBV27 and TRBJ2-6): EAQVTQNPRYLITVTGKKLTVTCSQNMNHEYMSWYRQDPGLGLRQIYYSMNVEVTDKGDVPEGYKVSRKEKRNFPLILESPSPNQTSLYFCASSFMGPSGANVLTFGAGSRLTVL.

CDR3 residues: CATSGGGHNNEQFF. The DNA of the CDR3 is TGTGCCACCTCCGGGGGGGGCCATAACAATGAGCAGTTCTTC. The V gene is TRBV15, the J gene TRBJ2-1; 8 nucleotides match TRBD2. The CDR3 spans 14 residues. V lost 8 bases to trimming and J lost 5 bases; unmatched junction nucleotides: 8. CDR1 LNHNV and CDR2 YYDKDF come from the germline V gene (reference sequence).

The chain couples TRBV7-3 to TRBJ2-3; D is perhaps TRBD1 or TRBD2 (6 bases each). Germline V gives CDR1 SGHTA, CDR2 FQGTGA. Trimming took 5 bases from V and 2 from J, leaving 20 bases between them. CDR3 length equals 17 residues. CDR3 amino acids: CASSPGGSGPPTDTQYF. The CDR3 bases are TGTGCCAGCAGCCCCGGGGGCTCGGGACCACCCACAGATACGCAGTATTTT.

This clone has a handful of counts. This rearrangement joins TRBV14 to TRBJ2-1, with 11 bases identical to TRBD2. The CDR3 totals 14 residues. Losses at the gene ends were 6 bases for V and 3 bases for J; bases not matched to a gene: 1. Germline V CDR1 and CDR2: SGHDN, FVKESK. CDR3 in DNA: TGTGCCAGCAGACTAGCGGGAGTCTACAATGAGCAGTTCTTC. The encoded protein is CASRLAGVYNEQFF.

V usage is TRBV4-1 and J usage is TRBJ2-3; TRBD2 agrees at 7 bases. Germline CDR1 and CDR2: MGHRA and YSYEKL. With 0 bases clipped from V and 4 bases from J, the junction kept 10 bases outside the gene matches. This CDR3 spans 17 amino acids. The DNA for the CDR3 is TGCGCCAGCAGCCAAGATTCTAGCGGAGATCTCGCAGATACGCAGTATTTT. Amino acid sequence: CASSQDSSGDLADTQYF.

V usage is TRBV11-2 and J usage is TRBJ1-2, with D perhaps matching TRBD1 (5 bases). Germline loops: CDR1 SGHAT, CDR2 FQNNGV. Trimming removed 1 base at V and 2 bases at J, with 8 bases between. The CDR3 is 14 residues long. CDR3 in amino acids: CASSLAGENYGYTF. In DNA form, the CDR3 reads TGTGCCAGCAGCTTAGCGGGGGAGAACTATGGCTACACCTTC.

This clone was detected only a few times. This chain joins TRBV6-4 and TRBJ2-2; D may be TRBD1 (5 bases). The germline gives CDR1 MRHNA, CDR2 SNTAGT. Trimming removed 0 bases at V and 3 bases at J, with 5 bases between. The CDR3 extends over 14 amino acids. This CDR3 is CASSDSTDTGELFF. CDR3 in DNA: TGTGCCAGCAGTGACTCGACAGACACCGGGGAGCTGTTTTTT.